The 5 T cell receptor beta chains presented below share a single source sample, sequenced in a study of blood T cell repertoires in COVID-19. Sequencing was performed with immunoSEQ multiplex PCR; in TCRdb, only in-frame clones are kept and a portion is missing. Among some 700,000 clones listed, 85% to 90% were seen once. The sample consisted of peripheral blood. These receptors were obtained from a woman between 18 and 29 years old with acute or convalescent COVID-19.

The chain couples TRBV2 to TRBJ1-5; a possible D gene is TRBD1 (6 bases). The CDR3 loop spans 14 amino acids. Trimming stripped 8 bases from V and 5 bases from J, with 16 bases between. CDR1 is SNHLY and CDR2 is FYNNEI in the germline V gene. The CDR3 reads CASGGRGRYQPQHF. The CDR3, as DNA: TGTGCCAGCGGGGGCAGGGGACGGTATCAGCCCCAGCATTTT.

V is TRBV4-1 and J is TRBJ1-5; 7 bases align to TRBD1. This CDR3 is built from 15 residues. Trimming cost V 0 bases and J 7 bases; bases outside gene matches: 6. Looked up from germline, CDR1 is MGHRA and CDR2 is YSYEKL. This CDR3 reads CASSQEWAGGQPQHF. CDR3 nucleotides: TGCGCCAGCAGCCAAGAGTGGGCAGGGGGACAGCCCCAGCATTTT.

The V call is TRBV6-5, the J call TRBJ2-7; maybe TRBD2 (6 bases). The V end was cut by 10 bases, the J end by 2 bases, with 18 bases between. The CDR3 loop spans 14 amino acids. Germline loops: CDR1 MNHEY, CDR2 SVGAGI. CDR3 DNA: TGTGCCACCCAACTTACGGGGGTTACCTACGAGCAGTACTTC. Encoded protein: CATQLTGVTYEQYF.

The gene calls are TRBV10-3 and TRBJ2-3, with a weak D call TRBD2 (7 bases). This CDR3 comprises 16 residues. CDR1 is ENHRY and CDR2 is SYGVKD in the germline V gene. Trimming pared 3 bases from V and 4 bases from J, leaving 17 bases between. CDR3 residues: CAISDPGGRGSDTQYF. DNA of the CDR3: TGTGCCATCAGTGACCCGGGGGGCCGAGGTTCAGATACGCAGTATTTT.

V and J are TRBV29-1 and TRBJ1-2; tentative D call: TRBD1 (6 bases). There are 20 residues in the CDR3. Germline V gene sequence: CDR1 SQVTM, CDR2 ANQGSEA. The V gene lost 5 bases and the J gene lost 4 bases, with 35 bases spanning the gap. CDR3: CSVFGRTDTTPMSDGYGYTF. The CDR3 DNA sequence: TGCAGCGTTTTTGGTCGGACAGACACAACTCCAATGTCGGATGGCTATGGCTACACCTTC. Together with reference TRBV29-1 and TRBJ1-2, the CDR3 gives the full variable domain: SAVISQKPSRDICQRGTSLTIQCQVDSQVTMMFWYRQQPGQSLTLIATANQGSEATYESGFVIDKFPISRPNLTFSTLTVSNMSPEDSSIYLCSVFGRTDTTPMSDGYGYTFGSGTRLTVV.